The present entry profiles one T cell receptor beta chain with its context. These data come from a study of technical replicates of blood from a handful of donors. CDR3 size: 17 residues. V dropped 2 bases and J dropped 1; count of bases not matched to a gene: 11. The germline CDR1 and CDR2 sequences are SGHDT and YYEEEE. Produced via immunoSEQ multiplex PCR; TCRdb's table is partial and in-frame only. The data show around 76,000 clones, 98% seen once. The sample comprised T cells isolated from PBMCs. This sequence joins TRBV5-6 and TRBJ1-2; 7 nucleotides align to TRBD1. The clonotype comes from a human donor in good health. CDR3: CASSLPGQRFLNYGYTF. CDR3 in DNA: TGTGCCAGCAGCTTACCGGGACAGCGCTTCCTTAACTATGGCTACACCTTC. Complete variable domain (other parts from reference TRBV5-6 and TRBJ1-2): DAGVTQSPTHLIKTRGQQVTLRCSPKSGHDTVSWYQQALGQGPQFIFQYYEEEERQRGNFPDRFSGHQFPNYSSELNVNALLLGDSALYLCASSLPGQRFLNYGYTFGSGTRLTVV.